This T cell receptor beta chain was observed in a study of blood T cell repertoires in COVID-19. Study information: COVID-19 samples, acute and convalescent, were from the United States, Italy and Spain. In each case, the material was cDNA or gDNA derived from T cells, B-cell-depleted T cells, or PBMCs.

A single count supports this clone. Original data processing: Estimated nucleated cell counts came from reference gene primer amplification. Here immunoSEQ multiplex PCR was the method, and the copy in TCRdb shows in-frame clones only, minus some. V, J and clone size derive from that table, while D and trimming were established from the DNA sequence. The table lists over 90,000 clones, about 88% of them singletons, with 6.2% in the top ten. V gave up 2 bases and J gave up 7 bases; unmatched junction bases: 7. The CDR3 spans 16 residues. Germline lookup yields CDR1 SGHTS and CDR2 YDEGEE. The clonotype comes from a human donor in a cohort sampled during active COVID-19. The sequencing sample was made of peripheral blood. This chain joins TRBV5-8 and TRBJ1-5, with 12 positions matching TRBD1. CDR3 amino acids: CASSFGTGGANQPQHF. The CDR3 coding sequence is TGTGCCAGCAGCTTCGGGACAGGGGGCGCCAACCAGCCCCAGCATTTT. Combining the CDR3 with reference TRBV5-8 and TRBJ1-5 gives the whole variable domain EAGVTQSPTHLIKTRGQQATLRCSPISGHTSVYWYQQALGLGLQFLLWYDEGEERNRGNFPPRFSGRQFPNYSSELNVNALELEDSALYLCASSFGTGGANQPQHFGDGTRLSIL.